There are a few counts of the clone carrying this TCR beta chain. Its antigen is unidentified. The length of the CDR3 is 15 residues. After removal of 6 bases from V and 6 bases from J, the junction contained 7 bases not matched to a gene. In germline, CDR1 is MGHDK, CDR2 SYGVNS. The entry originates in a study of cytomegalovirus exposure and HLA in healthy donors. Each of the donors was a healthy bone marrow donor. General study points: Serostatus for CMV was the only available immune exposure information. A later analysis showed HLA-associated TCR beta chains outstripping equally common others in clonal expansion.

It was with 60 Vbeta and 13 Jbeta primers that the PCR ran. TCRdb's copy holds only in-frame clones and misses some; the assay was immunoSEQ multiplex PCR. The table shows 75,000 to 100,000 clones, with about 80% occurring only once. Sequenced: PBMCs. J is TRBJ1-6 and V is TRBV25-1; TRBD1 agrees at 8 bases. The TCR was taken from a man aged 25-45 years in good health and CMV-seronegative. CDR3 coding DNA: TGTGCCAGCAGCAACCAGGGGGCACCTAATTCACCCCTCCACTTT. It codes for CASSNQGAPNSPLHF.